One and the same sample provided the 2 T cell receptor beta chains below, sequenced in a study of metastatic and nonmetastatic thyroid tumors. All patients were untreated before thyroid surgery. TCRdb reprocessed the PCR reads via MiXCR. The sample lists under 20,000 clones, about a third occurring once. Sequencing was done on a sample of tumor tissue. The receptors come from a female donor with papillary thyroid cancer or a benign thyroid nodule (not recorded which). Some clones in this sample may be carry-over from other donors' samples.

The V and J genes are TRBV7-9 and TRBJ1-4; no clear D. CDR1 is SEHNR and CDR2 is FQNEAQ in the germline V gene (reference sequence). The CDR3 is 14 residues long. Trimming pared 3 bases from V and 3 bases from J, leaving 8 bases between. CDR3 DNA sequence: TGTGCCAGCAGCTTCGAAACGGCTAATGAAAAACTGTTTTTT. As protein: CASSFETANEKLFF.

The chain uses TRBV19 and TRBJ1-6; a weak D match, TRBD1 (5 bases). There are 15 residues in the CDR3. V gave up 5 bases and J gave up 4 bases, with 12 bases separating them. Germline V gene lookup returns CDR1 LNHDA and CDR2 SQIVND (reference sequence). CDR3: CASSRDGPYNSPLHF. The CDR3 DNA is TGTGCCAGTAGTCGGGACGGGCCATATAATTCACCCCTCCACTTT.